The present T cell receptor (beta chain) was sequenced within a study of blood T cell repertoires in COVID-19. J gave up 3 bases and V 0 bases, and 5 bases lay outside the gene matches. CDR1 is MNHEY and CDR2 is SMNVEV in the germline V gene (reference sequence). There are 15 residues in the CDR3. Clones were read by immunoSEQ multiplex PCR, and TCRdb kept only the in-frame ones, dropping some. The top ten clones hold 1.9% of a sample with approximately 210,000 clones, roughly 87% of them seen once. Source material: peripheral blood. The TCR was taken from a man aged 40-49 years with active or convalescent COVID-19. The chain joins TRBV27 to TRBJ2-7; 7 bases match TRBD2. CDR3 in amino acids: CASSLSRGSDYEQYF. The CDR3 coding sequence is TGTGCCAGCAGTTTATCCCGCGGGAGCGACTACGAGCAGTACTTC.